What follows describes a single T cell receptor (beta chain). The data were taken from a study of blood T cell repertoires in COVID-19. Study-wide background: The United States, Italy and Spain were the sources of the acute and convalescent COVID-19 samples.

Original methodology: By means of reference gene primer amplification, nucleated cell counts were estimated. The assay was immunoSEQ multiplex PCR, and TCRdb's table has in-frame clones only and misses some. V, J and clone size were drawn from that table, and D and trimming were deduced from the DNA. The top ten clones hold about a sixth of a sample with around 140,000 clones, around 85% of them seen once. CDR3 length equals 15 residues. Germline CDR1 SGHDN, CDR2 FVKESK. V trimming: 4 bases; J trimming: 8 bases; junction bases outside the gene matches: 8. The sample comprised peripheral blood. This clonotype was sampled from a woman older than 75 with acute or convalescent COVID-19. The rearrangement links TRBV14 to TRBJ2-1; the match to TRBD1 covers 10 bases. In nucleotides, the CDR3 is TGTGCCAGCAGCCTCCTGACAGGGGGCGGGGATGAGCAGTTCTTC. This codes for CASSLLTGGGDEQFF. The whole variable domain, filled in from reference TRBV14 and TRBJ2-1, reads EAGVTQFPSHSVIEKGQTVTLRCDPISGHDNLYWYRRVMGKEIKFLLHFVKESKQDESGMPNNRFLAERTGGTYSTLKVQPAELEDSGVYFCASSLLTGGGDEQFFGPGTRLTVL.